This T cell receptor beta chain stems from a study of response to subunit inactivated influenza vaccine. Findings of the study overall: T cells newly recruited by each seasonal influenza vaccination are few, the authors suggested.

Germline V CDR1 and CDR2: SGHAT, FQNNGV. The CDR3 is made up of 14 amino acids. V trimming: 5 bases; J trimming: 5 bases; junction bases outside the gene matches: 6. MiXCR, applied by TCRdb to the RT-PCR reads, yields one record per CDR3 protein. The profile shows a few hundred thousand distinct CDR3 sequences, 12% of them singletons. This clonotype was seen a few times. Its antigen is still unknown. This sequence originates from a man aged 45-65 years who received an inactivated influenza vaccine. The sequencing here drew on non-naive T cells sorted from PBMCs, taken roughly 2 weeks before vaccination. The chain recombines TRBV11-2 with TRBJ2-5; 9 bases agree with TRBD1. In nucleotides, the CDR3 is TGTGCCAGCAGCCCACAGGGGGCTGGGGAGACCCAGTACTTC. Its protein is CASSPQGAGETQYF.